The rows below give T cell receptor beta chains drawn from one sample of a study of control samples from healthy donors and cancer patients. Sequenced by immunoSEQ multiplex PCR; TCRdb stores in-frame clones only, minus some. The sample has approximately 82,000 clones; roughly 93% are singletons. Sequences were obtained from PBMCs. These receptors all stem from a woman aged 40 to 49 with lung cancer. The CDR3 runs from the conserved cysteine through the conserved F or W. A D gene is named only where the DNA matches it firmly. A row's size may be missing; if present it is once, few, many or a size class.

d_gene,v_gene,abundance,j_gene,CDR3aa,CDR3nt
TRBD2,TRBV30,.,TRBJ2-5,CAWSVWGGGVRTQYF,TGTGCCTGGAGTGTATGGGGCGGGGGGGTAAGGACCCAGTACTTC
TRBD2,TRBV19,.,TRBJ2-7,CASSIDGLAASYEQYF,TGTGCCAGTAGTATAGATGGGCTAGCGGCCTCCTACGAGCAGTACTTC
TRBD1,TRBV5-6,.,TRBJ2-2,CASSYLGTGYTGELFF,TGTGCCAGCAGCTATTTGGGGACAGGTTACACCGGGGAGCTGTTTTTT
.,TRBV19,.,TRBJ1-5,CASQSATGGDQPQHF,TGTGCCAGTCAGTCGGCGACAGGCGGGGATCAGCCCCAGCATTTT
TRBD1,TRBV6-1,.,TRBJ2-7,CASSDLHRQGSYEQYF,TGTGCCAGCAGTGACCTACACCGACAGGGTTCCTACGAGCAGTACTTC
.,TRBV1,once,TRBJ1-2,CTSSFLSPYTF,TGCACCAGCAGTTTCCTTTCCCCCTACACCTTC
.,TRBV9,.,TRBJ1-1,CASSSGPMNTEAFF,TGTGCCAGCAGCTCGGGACCAATGAACACTGAAGCTTTCTTT
TRBD1,TRBV9,few,TRBJ2-6,CASTFNPGQGLSGANVLTF,TGTGCCAGCACCTTTAATCCGGGACAGGGACTTTCTGGGGCCAACGTCCTGACTTTC
.,TRBV10-3,.,TRBJ1-1,CAISDPPTEAFF,TGTGCCATCAGTGACCCCCCCACTGAAGCTTTCTTT
.,TRBV6-1,.,TRBJ2-7,CASSEGGMGSHEQYF,TGTGCCAGCAGTGAAGGGGGGATGGGGTCTCACGAGCAGTACTTC